These 3 T cell receptor beta chains share one sample of origin, sequenced in a study of blood T cell repertoires in COVID-19. The method was immunoSEQ multiplex PCR; TCRdb's version includes in-frame clones alone and lacks a portion of them. The sample has around 130,000 clones; approximately 80% are singletons. The sequencing sample was made of peripheral blood. The receptors originated from a man between 65 and 80 years old with acute or convalescent COVID-19.

This chain joins TRBV7-9 and TRBJ2-2, with 13 bases matching TRBD2. The CDR3 has 19 amino acids. Germline CDR1 SEHNR, CDR2 FQNEAQ (reference sequence). The ends lost 5 bases at V and 5 bases at J; junction bases unmatched: 14. The CDR3 nucleotides are TGTGCCAGCAGCGCATTAAGATGGACTAGCGGGGGACAGACCGGGGAGCTGTTTTTT. It yields the protein CASSALRWTSGGQTGELFF.

A few counts support this clone. The chain couples TRBV18 to TRBJ1-1; 9 positions match TRBD1. The V segment lost 3 bases and the J segment 8 bases; nucleotides outside the gene matches: 7. The germline CDR1 and CDR2 sequences are KGHSH and LQKENI. CDR3 size: 14 residues. The CDR3 bases are TGTGCCAGCTCACCCTCAAGCGGGACAGGGGAAGCTTTCTTT. This translates into CASSPSSGTGEAFF.

J is TRBJ2-1 and V is TRBV27, with 9 bases fitting TRBD1. V was clipped by 8 bases and J by 5 bases; unmatched bases: 10. Germline V gene lookup returns CDR1 MNHEY and CDR2 SMNVEV (reference sequence). The CDR3 contains 15 residues. The CDR3 sequence is CASGTRQGGHNEQFF. The CDR3 nucleotides read TGTGCCAGCGGGACTCGACAGGGGGGACACAATGAGCAGTTCTTC.